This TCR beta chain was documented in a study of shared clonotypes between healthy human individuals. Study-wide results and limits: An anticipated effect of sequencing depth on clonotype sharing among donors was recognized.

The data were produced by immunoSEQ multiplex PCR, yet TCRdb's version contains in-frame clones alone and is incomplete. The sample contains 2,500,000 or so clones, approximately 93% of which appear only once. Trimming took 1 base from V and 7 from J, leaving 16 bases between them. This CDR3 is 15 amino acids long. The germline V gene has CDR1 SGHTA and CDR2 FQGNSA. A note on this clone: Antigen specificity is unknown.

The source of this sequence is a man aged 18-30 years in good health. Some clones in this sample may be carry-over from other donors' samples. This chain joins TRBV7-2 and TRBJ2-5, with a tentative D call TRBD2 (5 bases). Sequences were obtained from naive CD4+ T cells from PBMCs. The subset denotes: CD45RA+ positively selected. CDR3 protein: CASSLGGAERPTQYF. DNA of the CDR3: TGTGCCAGCAGCTTAGGGGGAGCGGAGCGTCCGACCCAGTACTTC.